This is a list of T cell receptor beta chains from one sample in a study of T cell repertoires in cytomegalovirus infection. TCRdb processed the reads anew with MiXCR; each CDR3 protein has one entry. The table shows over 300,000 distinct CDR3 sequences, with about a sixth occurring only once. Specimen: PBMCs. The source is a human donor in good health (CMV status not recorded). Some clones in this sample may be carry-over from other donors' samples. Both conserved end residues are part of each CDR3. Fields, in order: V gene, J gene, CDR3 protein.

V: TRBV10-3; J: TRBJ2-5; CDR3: CAISEAGQGASRYQETQYF
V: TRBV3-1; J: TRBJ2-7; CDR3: CASSQVFIGGGLSYEQYF
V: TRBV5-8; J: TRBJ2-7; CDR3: CASSRGGVSYEQYF
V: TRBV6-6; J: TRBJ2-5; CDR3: CASSYSRGQDQETQYF
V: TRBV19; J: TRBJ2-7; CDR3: CASRPSGDPYEQYF
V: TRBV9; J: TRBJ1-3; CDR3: CASSVGGRASGNTIYF
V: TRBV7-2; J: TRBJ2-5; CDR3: CASSLGTTERKETQYF
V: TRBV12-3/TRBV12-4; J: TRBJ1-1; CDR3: CASSLDQDLGAFF
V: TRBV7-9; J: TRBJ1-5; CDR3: CASSLGTDSNQPQHF
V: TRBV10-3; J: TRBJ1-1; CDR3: CAISGGAGAAEAFF
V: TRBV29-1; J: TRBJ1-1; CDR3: CSSRRAGARTDQRNTEAFF
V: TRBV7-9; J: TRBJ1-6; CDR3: CASSSSTGMYNSPLHF
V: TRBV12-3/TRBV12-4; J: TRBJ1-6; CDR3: CASRPDSYNSPLHF
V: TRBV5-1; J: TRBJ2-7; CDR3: CASSLGGARAYEQYF
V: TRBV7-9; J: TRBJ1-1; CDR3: CASSLISVNTEAFF
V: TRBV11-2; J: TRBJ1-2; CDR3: CATKSWDSLSGYTF
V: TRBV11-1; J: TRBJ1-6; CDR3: CASSPDRSSYNSPLHF
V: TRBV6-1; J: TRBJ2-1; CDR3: CASRTGLADFYNEQFF
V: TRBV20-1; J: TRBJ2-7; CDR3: CSAAPLSEQYF
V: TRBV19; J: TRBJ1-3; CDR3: CASSMRQSSGNTIYF
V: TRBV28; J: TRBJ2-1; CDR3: CASSLTGTSGADEQFF
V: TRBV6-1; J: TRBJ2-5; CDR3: CASSAGLAGAEGETQYF
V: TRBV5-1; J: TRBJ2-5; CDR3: CASSLGTTGGLVWETQYF
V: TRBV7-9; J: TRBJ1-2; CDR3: CASSRQDYGYTF
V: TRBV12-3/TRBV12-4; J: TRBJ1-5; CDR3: CASSSHAAGANQPQHF
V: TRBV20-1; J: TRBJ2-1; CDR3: CSASSGGSYNEQFF
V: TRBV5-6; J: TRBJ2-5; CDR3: CASSPDRGVQETQYF
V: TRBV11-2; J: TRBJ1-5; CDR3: CASSLGGRVHQPQHF
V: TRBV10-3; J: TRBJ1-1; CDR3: CAITPGHPGTEAFF
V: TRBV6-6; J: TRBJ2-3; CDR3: CASSSPPGSDTQYF
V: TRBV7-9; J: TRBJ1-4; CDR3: CASGTAGGRNEKLFF
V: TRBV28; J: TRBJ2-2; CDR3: CASSFGAANTGELFF
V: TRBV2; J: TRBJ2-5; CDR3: CASSVGQGVQTQYF
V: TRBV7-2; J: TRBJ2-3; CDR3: CASSFGAGSTDTQYF
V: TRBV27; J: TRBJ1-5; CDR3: CASSFRGQSRQPQHF
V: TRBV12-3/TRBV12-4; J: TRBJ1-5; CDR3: CASSLGGQGVQPQHF
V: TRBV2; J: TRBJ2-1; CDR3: CASSEEGGNEQFF
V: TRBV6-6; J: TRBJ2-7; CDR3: CASRRMTGIYEQYF
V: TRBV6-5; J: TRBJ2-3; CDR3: CASTRLAGAPRDTQYF
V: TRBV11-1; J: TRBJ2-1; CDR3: CASSLEGGGVHEQFF
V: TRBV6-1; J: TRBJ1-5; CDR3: CASSESRYHSNQPQHF
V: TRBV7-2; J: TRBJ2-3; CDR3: CASSLVFGQYATQYF
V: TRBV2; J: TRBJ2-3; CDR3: CASGYGTGVADTQYF
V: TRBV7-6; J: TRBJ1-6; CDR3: CASSLTLGNSPLHF
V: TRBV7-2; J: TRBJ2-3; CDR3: CASSLEGGGAATQYF
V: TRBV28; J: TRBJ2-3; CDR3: CASRTSGGESDTQYF
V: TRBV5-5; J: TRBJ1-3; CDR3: CASSFWTGGDLGNTIYF
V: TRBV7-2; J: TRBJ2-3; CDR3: CASRLGSLGTDTQYF
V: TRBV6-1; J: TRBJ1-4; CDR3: CASSAARERKLFF
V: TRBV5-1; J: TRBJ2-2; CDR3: CASSLAGPNTGELFF
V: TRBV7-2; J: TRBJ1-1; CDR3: CASSLSNAARAFF
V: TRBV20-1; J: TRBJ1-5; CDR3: CSARDFTNQPQHF
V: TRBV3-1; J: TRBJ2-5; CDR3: CASSQEYSGGGTQYF
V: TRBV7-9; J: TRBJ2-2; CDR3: CASSLALAGDSTGELFF
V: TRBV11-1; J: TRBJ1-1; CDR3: CASSTPRQGPEAFF
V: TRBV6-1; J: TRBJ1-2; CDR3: CASSEGLGQIYGYTF
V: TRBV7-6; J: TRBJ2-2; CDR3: CASSLVVGTGELFF
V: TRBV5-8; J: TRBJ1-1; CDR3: CASSPIPGFTEAFF
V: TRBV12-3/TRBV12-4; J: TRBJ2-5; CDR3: CASSLFGGEGETQYF